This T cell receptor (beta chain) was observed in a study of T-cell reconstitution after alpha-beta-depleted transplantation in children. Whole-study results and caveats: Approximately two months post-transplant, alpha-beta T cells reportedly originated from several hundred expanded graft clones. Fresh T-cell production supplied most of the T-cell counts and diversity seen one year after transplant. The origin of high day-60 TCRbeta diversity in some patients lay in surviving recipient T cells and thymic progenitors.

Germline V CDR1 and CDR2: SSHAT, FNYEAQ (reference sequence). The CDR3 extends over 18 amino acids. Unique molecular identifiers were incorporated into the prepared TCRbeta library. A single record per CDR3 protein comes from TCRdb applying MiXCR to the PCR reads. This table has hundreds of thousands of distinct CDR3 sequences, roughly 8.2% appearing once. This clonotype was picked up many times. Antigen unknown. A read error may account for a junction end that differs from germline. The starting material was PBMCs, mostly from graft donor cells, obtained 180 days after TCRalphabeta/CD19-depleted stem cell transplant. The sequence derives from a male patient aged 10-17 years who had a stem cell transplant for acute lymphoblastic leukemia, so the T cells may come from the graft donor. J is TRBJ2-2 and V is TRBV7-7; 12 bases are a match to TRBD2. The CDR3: CASTPEPSGRANTGELFF. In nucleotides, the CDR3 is TGTGCTAGCACCCCCGAGCCTAGCGGGAGGGCTAACACCGGGGAGCTGTTTTTT.